This T cell receptor beta chain stems from a study of T-cell memory formation after mild COVID-19. On the study more broadly: Largely donor-specific sequence clusters came from two donors.

Concerning this clonotype: Its antigen is unknown.

Germline V gives CDR1 MNHNY, CDR2 SVGAGI (reference sequence). Between the trimmed V and J ends, which lost 5 bases and 5 bases, there was a span of 13 bases. The CDR3 extends over 13 amino acids. Study-wide results and limits: The second-wave clones peaking on day 37 were not confirmed as SARS-CoV-2-specific. In pre-infection memory, a portion of responding clones appeared, which suggested that cross-reactive memory joined.

Researchers used 5'RACE with constant-segment primers to make TCR alpha and TCR beta cDNA libraries that carry sample barcodes and UMIs. TCRdb itself ran the 5' RACE reads through MiXCR, one entry per CDR3 protein. The sample consists of 360,000 or so distinct CDR3 sequences, 25% to 30% of them appearing once. The specimen was PBMCs or a T cell subset sorted from them (not recorded which). This chain uses TRBV6-6 with TRBJ2-7, with a weak D call TRBD2 (6 bases). The TCR originated in an adult woman who had mild COVID-19 (a few samples of this study predate the infection). Cell type and time point are not known. CDR3 sequence (DNA): TGTGCCAGCAGTGCGGGACTCCGTAACGAGCAGTACTTC. It codes for CASSAGLRNEQYF.